This T cell receptor beta chain was captured by sequencing in a study of blood T cell repertoires in COVID-19. Overall study context: PBMCs, B-cell-depleted T cells, or T cells provided the cDNA or gDNA that made up the material.

The germline V gene encodes CDR1 SEHNR and CDR2 FQNEAQ (reference sequence). This CDR3 has 13 residues. Trimming removed 6 bases from V and 2 bases from J, with 11 bases in between. Authors' analysis steps: Amplification from reference gene primers served as the basis for estimated nucleated cell counts. TCRdb keeps only in-frame clones here, not all; method: immunoSEQ multiplex PCR. Clone size and V and J calls were adopted from that table, with D and trimming inferred from the DNA. This table has around 270,000 clones, about 88% appearing once. The sequence came from a man aged 25-45 years with active or convalescent COVID-19. Specimen: peripheral blood. This rearrangement joins TRBV7-9 to TRBJ2-7, with D possibly being TRBD1 (5 bases). CDR3 amino acids: CASSTGSTYEQYF. The CDR3 DNA reads as TGTGCCAGCAGTACAGGTTCTACCTACGAGCAGTACTTC.